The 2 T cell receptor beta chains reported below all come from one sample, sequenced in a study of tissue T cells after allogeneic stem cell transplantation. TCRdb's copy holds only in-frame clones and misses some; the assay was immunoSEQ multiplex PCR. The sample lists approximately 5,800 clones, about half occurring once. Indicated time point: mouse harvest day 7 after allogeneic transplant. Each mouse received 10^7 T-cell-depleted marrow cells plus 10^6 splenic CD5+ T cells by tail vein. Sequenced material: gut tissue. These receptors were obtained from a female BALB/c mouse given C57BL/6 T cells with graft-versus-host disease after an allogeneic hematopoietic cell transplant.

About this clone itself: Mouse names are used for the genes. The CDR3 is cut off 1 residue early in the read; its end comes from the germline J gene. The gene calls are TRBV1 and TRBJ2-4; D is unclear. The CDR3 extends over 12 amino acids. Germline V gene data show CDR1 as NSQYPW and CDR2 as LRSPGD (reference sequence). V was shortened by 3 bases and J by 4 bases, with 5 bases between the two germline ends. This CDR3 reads CTCSAQKNTLYF. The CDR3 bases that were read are TGCACCTGCAGTGCCCAGAAAAACACCTTGTAC.

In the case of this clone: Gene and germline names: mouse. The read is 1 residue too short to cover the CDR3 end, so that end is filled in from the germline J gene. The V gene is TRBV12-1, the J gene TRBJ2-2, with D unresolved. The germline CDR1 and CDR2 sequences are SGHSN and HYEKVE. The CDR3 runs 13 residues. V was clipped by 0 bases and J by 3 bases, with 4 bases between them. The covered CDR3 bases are TGTGCCAGCTCTCTCGTGGACACCGGGCAGCTCTAC. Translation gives CASSLVDTGQLY. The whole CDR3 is CASSLVDTGQLYF.